Described below is a single TCR beta chain sequence and its context. This clonotype has just a few counts. The clone's antigen remains unknown. No base-level quality is on record; no much larger clone is a single base apart. Via the germline V gene, CDR1 is SNHLY and CDR2 FYNNEI. The CDR3 numbers 15 residues from cysteine through phenylalanine. Of the read, only the CDR3 DNA is kept; its 45 bases are in frame from base 1. V is cut back by 5 bases and J by 2 bases, with 4 bases in the junction unmatched. Flow cytometry had shown CD8+CD57+ cell expansion in the patients selected for sequencing. Severe acquired aplastic anemia was diagnosed in all patients according to International Study of Aplastic Anemia and Agranulocytosis and Camitta criteria. No patient had received any therapy when blood was sampled. The study deep-sequenced TCR repertoires of sorted CD4+ and CD8+ blood T cells from severe aplastic anemia patients and healthy subjects. Patients were enrolled under clinicaltrials.gov protocols 00001620, 01623167, 00001397, 00071045, 00081523 and 00961064 in the USA. Ficoll-Paque density gradient centrifugation was used to isolate peripheral blood mononuclear cells. CD4+ and CD8+ T cells were sorted by FACS or magnetic beads before DNA extraction.

These data belong to a study of CD8+CD57+ T cells in acquired aplastic anemia (dated by TCRdb to 2017 to 2018). General notes on the study: A mean of 3.2 ug of DNA, ranging from roughly 0.2 to 27.4 ug, was extracted from sorted CD4+ and CD8+ cells. CD8+CD57+ expansion was defined as a frequency above the mean frequency observed in healthy subjects. The paper's findings and limits, for the study overall: Roughly 29 CD8+ CDR3 sequences were found in both patients and controls but appeared to be highly expressed in patients and within the immunodominant clones of the patients. CD8+ Simpson's diversity did not differ significantly between patients and healthy controls (P=0.060).

Profiling of TCR beta VDJ combinations and CDR3 sequences used genomic DNA as the template. TCR repertoire sequencing was run on an Illumina HiSeq 2000. In the paper's pipeline: TRBV/TRBJ rearrangement plots, CDR3 size and DJ length profiles, and Simpson's diversity index were used to evaluate the repertoires. Whichever DNA sequence was most abundant in the deep sequencing data was defined as the immunodominant clone. CDR3 amino acid sequences were screened for sharing across subjects and compared with published repertoires and the VDJdb database. TCRdb reworked the public reads: Q25 trimming with fastp, MiXCR clone assembly, productive beta chains retained. For every CDR3 protein sequence, its rows merge into one entry that carries the most common genes and DNA. The V and J calls here are based on TCRdb, not the publication. Across this sample there are some 150,000 distinct CDR3 sequences, with 71% seen only once. The ten largest clones add up to more than 35% of the sample.

The source material was sorted CD4+, CD8+, or CD8+CD57+ T cells (not recorded which) from PBMCs. The chain uses TRBV2 and TRBJ2-2; 8 bases in the middle match TRBD1. This TCR was recovered from a human donor with aplastic anemia. In nucleotides, the sequence is TGTGCCAGCAGTTTCGGACAGGGCAACACCGGGGAGCTGTTTTTT. This yields the protein CASSFGQGNTGELFF.